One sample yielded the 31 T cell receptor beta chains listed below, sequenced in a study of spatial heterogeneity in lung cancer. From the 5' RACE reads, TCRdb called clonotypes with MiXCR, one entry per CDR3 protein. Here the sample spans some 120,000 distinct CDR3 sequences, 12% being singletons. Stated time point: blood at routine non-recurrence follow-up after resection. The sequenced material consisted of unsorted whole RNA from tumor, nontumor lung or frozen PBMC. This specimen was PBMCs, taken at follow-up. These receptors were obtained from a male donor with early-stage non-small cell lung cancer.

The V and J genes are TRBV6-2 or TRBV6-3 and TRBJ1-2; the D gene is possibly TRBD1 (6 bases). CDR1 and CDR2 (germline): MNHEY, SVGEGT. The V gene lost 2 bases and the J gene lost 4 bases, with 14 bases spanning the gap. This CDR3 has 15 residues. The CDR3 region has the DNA TGTGCCAGCAGTTACGGCCCACAGGGCACCTATGGCTACACCTTC. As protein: CASSYGPQGTYGYTF.

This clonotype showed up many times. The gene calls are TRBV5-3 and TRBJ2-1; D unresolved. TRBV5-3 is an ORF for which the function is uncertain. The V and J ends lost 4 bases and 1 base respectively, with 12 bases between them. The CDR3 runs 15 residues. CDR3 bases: TGTGCCAGAAGCCCTACTCAAAGGTCCTACAATGAGCAGTTCTTC. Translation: CARSPTQRSYNEQFF.

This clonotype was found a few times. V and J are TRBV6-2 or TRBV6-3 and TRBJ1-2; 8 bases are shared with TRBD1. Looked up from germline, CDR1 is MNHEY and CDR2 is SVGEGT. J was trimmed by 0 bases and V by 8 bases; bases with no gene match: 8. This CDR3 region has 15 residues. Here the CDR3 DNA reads TGTGCCAGCGTCTACAGGGGGAAGACTAACTATGGCTACACCTTC. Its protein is CASVYRGKTNYGYTF.

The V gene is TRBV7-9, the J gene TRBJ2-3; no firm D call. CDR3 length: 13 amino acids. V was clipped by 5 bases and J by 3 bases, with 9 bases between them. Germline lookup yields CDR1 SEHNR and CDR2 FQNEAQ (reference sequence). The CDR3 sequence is CASSPSRTDTQYF. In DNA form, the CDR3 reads TGTGCCAGCAGCCCCAGTAGAACAGATACGCAGTATTTT.

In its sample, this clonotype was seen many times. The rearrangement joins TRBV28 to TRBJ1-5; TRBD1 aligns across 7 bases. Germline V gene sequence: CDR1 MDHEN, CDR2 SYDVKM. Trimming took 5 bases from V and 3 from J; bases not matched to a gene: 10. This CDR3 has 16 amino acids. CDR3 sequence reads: CASSAYQGGFNQPQHF. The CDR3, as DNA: TGTGCCAGCAGTGCCTATCAGGGGGGGTTCAATCAGCCCCAGCATTTT.

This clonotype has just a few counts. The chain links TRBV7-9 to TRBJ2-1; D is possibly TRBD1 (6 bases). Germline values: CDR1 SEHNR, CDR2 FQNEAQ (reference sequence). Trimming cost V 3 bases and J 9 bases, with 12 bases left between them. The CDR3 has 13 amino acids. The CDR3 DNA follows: TGTGCCAGCAGCTTTAAGGAAGGGGGTGAGCAGTTCTTC. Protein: CASSFKEGGEQFF.

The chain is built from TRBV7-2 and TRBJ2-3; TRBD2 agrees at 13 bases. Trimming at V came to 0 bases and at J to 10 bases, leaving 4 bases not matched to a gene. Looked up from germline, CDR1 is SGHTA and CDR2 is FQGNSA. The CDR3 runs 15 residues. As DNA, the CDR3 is TGTGCCAGCAGCTTAGCCGCGGGACTAGCGGGGCCGCAGTATTTT. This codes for CASSLAAGLAGPQYF.

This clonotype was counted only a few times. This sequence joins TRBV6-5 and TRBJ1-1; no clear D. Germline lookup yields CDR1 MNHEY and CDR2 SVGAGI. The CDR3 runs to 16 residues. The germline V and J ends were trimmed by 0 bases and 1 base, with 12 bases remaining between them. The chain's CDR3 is CASSYSHAAENTEAFF. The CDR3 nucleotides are TGTGCCAGCAGTTACTCGCATGCGGCAGAGAACACTGAAGCTTTCTTT.

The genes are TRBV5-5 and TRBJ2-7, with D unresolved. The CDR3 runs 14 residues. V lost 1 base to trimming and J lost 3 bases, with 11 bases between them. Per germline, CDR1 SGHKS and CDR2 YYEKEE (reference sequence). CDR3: CASSLTVTNYEQYF. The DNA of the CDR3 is TGTGCCAGCAGCTTGACAGTTACGAACTACGAGCAGTACTTC.

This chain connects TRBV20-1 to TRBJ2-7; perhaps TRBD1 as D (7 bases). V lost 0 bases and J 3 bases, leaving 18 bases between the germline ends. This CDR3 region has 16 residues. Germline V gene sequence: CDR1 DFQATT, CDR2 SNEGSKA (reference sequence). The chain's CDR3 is CSARERLGRGDYEQYF. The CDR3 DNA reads TGCAGTGCTAGAGAGCGCCTGGGCAGGGGGGACTACGAGCAGTACTTC.

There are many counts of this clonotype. CDR3 amino acids: CASSLPWTEAFF. As DNA, the CDR3 is TGTGCCAGCAGCCTCCCGTGGACTGAAGCTTTCTTT. The J gene is TRBJ1-1, the V gene TRBV7-2; no definite D call. The CDR3 covers 12 residues. Germline V gene data show CDR1 as SGHTA and CDR2 as FQGNSA. V was cut by 5 bases and J by 5 bases, with 9 bases left in between.

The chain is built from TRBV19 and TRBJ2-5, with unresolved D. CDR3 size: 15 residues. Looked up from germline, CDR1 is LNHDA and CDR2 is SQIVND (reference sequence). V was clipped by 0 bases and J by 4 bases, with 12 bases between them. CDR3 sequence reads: CASSIELRSRETQYF. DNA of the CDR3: TGTGCCAGTAGTATAGAACTCAGGAGCCGAGAGACCCAGTACTTC.

The CDR3 coding sequence is TGTGCCAGCAGCCAGGAGCCCCTATTAGGAATTGAGCAGTTCTTC. It codes for CASSQEPLLGIEQFF. This chain joins TRBV3-1 and TRBJ2-1; no definite D call. CDR1 and CDR2 from the germline V gene are LGHDT and YNNKEL (reference sequence). V dropped 3 bases and J dropped 9 bases, with 18 bases sitting between them. The CDR3 runs 15 residues.

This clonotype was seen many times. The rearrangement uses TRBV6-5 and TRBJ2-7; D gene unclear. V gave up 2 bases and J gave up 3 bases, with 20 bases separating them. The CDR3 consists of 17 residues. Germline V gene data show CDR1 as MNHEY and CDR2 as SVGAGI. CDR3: CASSYVPGRPGSYEQYF. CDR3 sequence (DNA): TGTGCCAGCAGTTACGTCCCTGGGCGCCCGGGCAGCTACGAGCAGTACTTC.

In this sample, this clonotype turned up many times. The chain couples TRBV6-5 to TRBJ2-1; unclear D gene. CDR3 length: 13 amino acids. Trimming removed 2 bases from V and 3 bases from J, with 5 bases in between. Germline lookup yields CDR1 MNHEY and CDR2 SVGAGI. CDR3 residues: CASSYALYNEQFF. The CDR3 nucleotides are TGTGCCAGCAGTTACGCACTCTACAATGAGCAGTTCTTC.

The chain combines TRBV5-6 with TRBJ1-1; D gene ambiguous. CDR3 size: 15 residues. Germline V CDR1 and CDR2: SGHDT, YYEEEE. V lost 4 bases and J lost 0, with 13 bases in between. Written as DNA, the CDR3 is TGTGCCAGCAGCGCCCTTCAGACCATGAACACTGAAGCTTTCTTT. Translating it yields CASSALQTMNTEAFF.

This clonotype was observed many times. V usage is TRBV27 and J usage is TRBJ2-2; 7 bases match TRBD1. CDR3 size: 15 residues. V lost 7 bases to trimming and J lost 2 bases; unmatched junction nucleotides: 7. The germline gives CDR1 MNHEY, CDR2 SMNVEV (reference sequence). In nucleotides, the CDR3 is TGTGCCAGCACCCTAGGGGGCCCCAACACCGGGGAGCTGTTTTTT. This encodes CASTLGGPNTGELFF.

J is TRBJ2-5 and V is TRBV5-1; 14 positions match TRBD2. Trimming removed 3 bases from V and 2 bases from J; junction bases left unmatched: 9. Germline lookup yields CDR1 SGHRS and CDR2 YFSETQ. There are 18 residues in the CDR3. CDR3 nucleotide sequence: TGCGCCAGCAGCTCCGGACTAGCGGGGGGACGTGCACAAGAGACCCAGTACTTC. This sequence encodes CASSSGLAGGRAQETQYF. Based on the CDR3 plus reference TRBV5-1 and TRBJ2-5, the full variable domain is KAGVTQTPRYLIKTRGQQVTLSCSPISGHRSVSWYQQTPGQGLQFLFEYFSETQRNKGNFPGRFSGRQFSNSRSEMNVSTLELGDSALYLCASSSGLAGGRAQETQYFGPGTRLLVL.

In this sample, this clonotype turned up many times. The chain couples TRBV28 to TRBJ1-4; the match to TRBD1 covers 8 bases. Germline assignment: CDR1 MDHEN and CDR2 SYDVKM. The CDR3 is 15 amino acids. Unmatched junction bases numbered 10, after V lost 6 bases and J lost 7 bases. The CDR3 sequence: CASRSFGQGGEKLFF. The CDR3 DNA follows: TGTGCCAGCAGGTCATTCGGACAGGGAGGTGAAAAACTGTTTTTT.

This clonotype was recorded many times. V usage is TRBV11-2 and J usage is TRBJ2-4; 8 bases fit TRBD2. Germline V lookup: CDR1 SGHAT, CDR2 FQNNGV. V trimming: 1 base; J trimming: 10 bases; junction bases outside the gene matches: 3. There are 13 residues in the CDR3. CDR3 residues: CASSLVSGVIQYF. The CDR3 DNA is TGTGCCAGCAGCTTAGTTAGCGGGGTGATTCAGTACTTC.

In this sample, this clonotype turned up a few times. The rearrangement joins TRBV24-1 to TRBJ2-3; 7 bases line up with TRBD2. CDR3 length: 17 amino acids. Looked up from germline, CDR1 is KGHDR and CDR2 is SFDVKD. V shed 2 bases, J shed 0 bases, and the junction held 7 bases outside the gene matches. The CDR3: CATSDSRTSLSTDTQYF. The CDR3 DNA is TGTGCCACCAGTGATTCGAGGACTAGTCTTAGCACAGATACGCAGTATTTT.

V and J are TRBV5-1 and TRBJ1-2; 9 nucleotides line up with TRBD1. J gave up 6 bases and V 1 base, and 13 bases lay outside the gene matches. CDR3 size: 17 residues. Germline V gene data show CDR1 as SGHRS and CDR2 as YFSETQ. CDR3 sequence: CASSLYTGGAGQDGYTF. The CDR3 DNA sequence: TGCGCCAGCAGCTTGTACACAGGGGGCGCAGGACAGGATGGCTACACCTTC.

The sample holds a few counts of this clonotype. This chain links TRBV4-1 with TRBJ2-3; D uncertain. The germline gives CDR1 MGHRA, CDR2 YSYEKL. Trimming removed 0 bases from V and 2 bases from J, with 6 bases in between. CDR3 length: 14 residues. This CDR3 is CASSQDPVTDTQYF. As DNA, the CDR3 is TGCGCCAGCAGCCAAGATCCAGTCACAGATACGCAGTATTTT.

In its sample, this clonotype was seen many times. This CDR3 reads CASSEASGGSIYNEQFF. In DNA, the CDR3 is TGTGCCAGCAGTGAAGCTAGCGGGGGCTCGATCTACAATGAGCAGTTCTTC. V usage is TRBV2 and J usage is TRBJ2-1; the match to TRBD2 covers 9 bases. There are 17 residues in the CDR3. Trimming cost V 0 bases and J 3 bases; bases outside gene matches: 6. Germline V CDR1 and CDR2: SNHLY, FYNNEI. Combining the CDR3 with reference TRBV2 and TRBJ2-1 gives the whole variable domain EPEVTQTPSHQVTQMGQEVILRCVPISNHLYFYWYRQILGQKVEFLVSFYNNEISEKSEIFDDQFSVERPDGSNFTLKIRSTKLEDSAMYFCASSEASGGSIYNEQFFGPGTRLTVL.

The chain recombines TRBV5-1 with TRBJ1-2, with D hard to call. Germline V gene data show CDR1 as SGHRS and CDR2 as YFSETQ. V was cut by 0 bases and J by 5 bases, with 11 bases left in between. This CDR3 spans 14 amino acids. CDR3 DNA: TGCGCCAGCAGCTTGGACTGGGGAGGGTATGGCTACACCTTC. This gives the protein CASSLDWGGYGYTF.

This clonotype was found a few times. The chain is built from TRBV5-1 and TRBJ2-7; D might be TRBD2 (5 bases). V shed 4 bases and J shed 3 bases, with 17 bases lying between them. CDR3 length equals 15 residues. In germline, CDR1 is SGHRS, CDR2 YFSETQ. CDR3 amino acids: CASSHGRGLIYEQYF. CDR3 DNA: TGCGCCAGCAGCCACGGACGGGGTCTAATCTACGAGCAGTACTTC.

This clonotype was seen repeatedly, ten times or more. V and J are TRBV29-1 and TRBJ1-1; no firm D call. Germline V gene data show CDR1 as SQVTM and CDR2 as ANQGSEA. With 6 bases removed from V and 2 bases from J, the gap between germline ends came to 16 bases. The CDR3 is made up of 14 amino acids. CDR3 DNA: TGCAGCGTAAGGGCCCCGAACATTAACACTGAAGCTTTCTTT. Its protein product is CSVRAPNINTEAFF.

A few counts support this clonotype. The DNA of the CDR3 is TGTGCCAGCAGCCATTCCTACAGAGATAACTATGGCTACACCTTC. This gives the protein CASSHSYRDNYGYTF. This rearrangement joins TRBV7-9 to TRBJ1-2; D gene uncertain. Deletions cut 5 bases from V and 1 base from J, with 14 bases between. The length of the CDR3 is 15 residues. CDR1 is SEHNR and CDR2 is FQNEAQ in the germline V gene (reference sequence).

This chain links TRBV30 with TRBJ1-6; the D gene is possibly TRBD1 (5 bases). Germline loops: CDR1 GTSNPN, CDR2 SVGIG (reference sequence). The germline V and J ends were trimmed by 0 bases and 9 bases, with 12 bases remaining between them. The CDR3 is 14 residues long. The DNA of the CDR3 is TGTGCCTGGAGTGTGGGGACGGTGGGTTCACCCCTCCACTTT. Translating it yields CAWSVGTVGSPLHF.

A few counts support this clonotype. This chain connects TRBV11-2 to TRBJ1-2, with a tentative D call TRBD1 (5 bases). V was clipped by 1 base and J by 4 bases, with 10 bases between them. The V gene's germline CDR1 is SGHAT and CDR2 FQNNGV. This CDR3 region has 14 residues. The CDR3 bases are TGTGCCAGCAGCTTAGCGGGGGTCGGCTATGGCTACACCTTC. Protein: CASSLAGVGYGYTF.

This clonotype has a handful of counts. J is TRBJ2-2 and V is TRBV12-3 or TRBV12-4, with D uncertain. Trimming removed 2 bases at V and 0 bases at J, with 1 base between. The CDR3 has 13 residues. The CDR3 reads CASSLTNTGELFF. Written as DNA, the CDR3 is TGTGCCAGCAGTTTAACGAACACCGGGGAGCTGTTTTTT.